The following is a TCR beta chain sequence with its context. No antigen is known for it. This entry comes from a study of Ad26.COV2.S vaccination and SARS-CoV-2 variants. Turning to the study itself: Donor got 5x10^10 or 1x10^11 viral particles of Ad26.COV2.S. Study-wide points: Recipients given vaccine exceeded placebo recipients in spike-specific TCR breadth. Participants given vaccine showed non-spike TCR breadth similar to that of placebo recipients.

The treatment was: some 20 received Ad26.COV2.S at low or high dose, single or two shots; several received placebo; per-sample allocation not given. After the first vaccine or placebo injection, samples were drawn on day 63. SARS-CoV-2 spike from the Wuhan strain was encoded by the vaccine, an Ad26 vector. The CDR3 runs to 16 residues. Trimming removed 3 bases at V and 5 bases at J, with 14 bases between. In germline, CDR1 is MNHEY, CDR2 SMNVEV (reference sequence). Profiling relied on immunoSEQ multiplex PCR, and the TCRdb table lists in-frame clones only, not all of them. The sample has approximately 480,000 clones, approximately 90% seen once.

The chain employs TRBV27 and TRBJ1-6; D remains ambiguous. The sequence was collected from a person aged 18-65 years who received the Ad26.COV2.S COVID-19 vaccine or a placebo. The sequences come from peripheral blood, collected in a trial of Ad26.COV2.S vaccine versus placebo. CDR3 protein: CASSFGRSTNNSPLHF. The CDR3 DNA reads as TGTGCCAGCAGTTTTGGCAGATCCACCAATAATTCACCCCTCCACTTT.